This TCR beta chain derives from a study of blood T cell repertoires in COVID-19 (dated by TCRdb to between 2020 and 2021). With regard to the full study: Samples covering the acute and convalescent phases of COVID-19 were provided by collaborators in the United States, Italy and Spain. Where available, HLA class I and class II types were obtained from metadata supplied by the sample provider rather than from assay-based typing. The sample metadata nearly always contained a de-identified subject ID, COVID-19 status, age in years and sex. Deeply sampled blood TCRbeta repertoires from subjects exposed to, actively infected with, or recovered from COVID-19 were included in the dataset. The repertoires were released in a freely available public database intended as a resource for research on the immune response to SARS-CoV-2. The samples were drawn from two sources: the first 160 participants of the ongoing ImmuneRACE study, and 950 to 1,500 subjects contributed by 6 global collaborators. The material from the prospective study consisted of cDNA or gDNA derived from T cells, B-cell-depleted T cells, or PBMCs.

A note on this clone: Its antigen remains unidentified. The record has no base qualities; no much larger clone is one base away.

The trim is 6 bases for V and 5 bases for J, with a gap of 11 bases between the germline ends. The CDR3 sequence holds 13 residues, the cysteine and phenylalanine included. Solely the CDR3 DNA is kept, with 39 bases framed from the first base. CDR1 and CDR2 were assigned from the germline V gene as MNHEY and SVGAGI. A second Seattle source provided samples from volunteer blood donors who had recovered from COVID-19. Each collaborating institution followed its own protocols to collect whole blood in K2EDTA tubes. For TCRbeta analysis, collaborators shipped samples in one of three forms: frozen whole blood, isolated PBMCs, or DNA extracted from either of those sample types. On the study overall, not on this receptor specifically: The amount of clinical and demographic metadata varied by source and participant and was provided uncurated.

The immunoSEQ Assay, a bias-controlled multiplex PCR, was used to amplify TCRbeta CDR3 regions from genomic DNA. The original pipeline was this. Within the assay, amplification of reference gene primers was used to estimate how many nucleated cells each sample contained. To quantify the absolute abundance of each unique TCRbeta CDR3 rearrangement, sequence reads were collapsed and filtered. For each sample, productive Simpson clonality was calculated as the square root of Simpson's diversity index over productive rearrangements. TCRdb took over this immuneACCESS table, retaining in-frame rearrangements with V and J assigned. Such tables are incomplete; in checked studies, under half of the missing clones stem from an unresolved V gene, and the remainder is unexplained. V and J calls and clone size are copied from that table; D and trimming were computed from the DNA. The sample contains about 240,000 clones, roughly nine tenths of them found a single time. The ten largest clones represent roughly 7% of the sample.

Sequencing was performed on peripheral blood. This clonotype originated in a man aged 55-75 years who had recovered from COVID-19. The chain links TRBV6-5 with TRBJ1-5, and the D gene may be TRBD1, 5 bases matching. The DNA sequence is TGTGCCAGCAGCTTTGGGGGGGATCAGCCCCAGCATTTT. The translation is CASSFGGDQPQHF.